A selection of T cell receptor beta chains follows, all from one sample in a study of blood T cell repertoires in COVID-19. Repertoires were generated with immunoSEQ multiplex PCR, while TCRdb's copy carries only in-frame clones and drops some. Among about 250,000 clones, nearly 90% were seen once, and the ten largest hold about 3%. The sequenced material came from peripheral blood. These receptors were obtained from a man younger than 30 with active or convalescent COVID-19. CDR3s include the opening cysteine and the closing phenylalanine or tryptophan. A D gene is named only where the DNA matches it firmly. Size tells how often a clone was seen (once, few, many) or the class of an expanded clone, and some rows leave it out.

. TRBJ2-1 . TRBV19 TGTGCCAGTTGTGGGGGGAATGAGCAGTTCTTC CASCGGNEQFF
. TRBJ1-4 . TRBV14 TGTGCCAGCAGCCCCGGACTCTATGAAAAACTGTTTTTT CASSPGLYEKLFF
TRBD2 TRBJ2-7 . TRBV11-2 TGTGCCAGCAGCTCCAGAGCCCCGAGGGGAGGGTCCTCCTACGAGCAGTACTTC CASSSRAPRGGSSYEQYF
TRBD2 TRBJ2-5 . TRBV28 TGTGCCAGCAGTGCCCGGACTAGCCGTGAGGCCCAGTACTTC CASSARTSREAQYF
. TRBJ2-1 . TRBV3-1/TRBV3-2 TGTGCCAGCAGCCAGGGCAGCAATGAGCAGTTCTTC CASSQGSNEQFF
. TRBJ1-2 . TRBV15 TGTGCCACCAGCCCGATGCGTGGTTTTGGCTACACCTTC CATSPMRGFGYTF
TRBD1 TRBJ2-3 . TRBV19 TGTGCCAGTAGTATGGACAGGGGGGACTTTAGCACAGATACGCAGTATTTT CASSMDRGDFSTDTQYF
. TRBJ1-2 . TRBV6-1 TGTGCCAGCAGTGAAGCGCGCACAGGGAGGGATGGCTACACCTTC CASSEARTGRDGYTF
. TRBJ1-1 . TRBV7-9 TGTGCCAGCAGAAACCCAGGGGAAAGGAGCACTGAAGCTTTCTTT CASRNPGERSTEAFF
TRBD1 TRBJ2-1 . TRBV24-1 TGTGCCACCAGTGACCCCAGACAGGGCCATGAGCAGTTCTTC CATSDPRQGHEQFF
. TRBJ2-6 . TRBV6-5 TGTGCCAGCAGTTATTCACTGCGCTCTGGGGCCAACGTCCTGACTTTC CASSYSLRSGANVLTF
TRBD2 TRBJ2-3 . TRBV15 TGTGCCACCAGCAGATCAAAGGGACTAGCGGGGGGTTCAGATACGCAGTATTTT CATSRSKGLAGGSDTQYF
TRBD1 TRBJ2-7 few TRBV7-2 TGTGCCAGCAGCTTTGGGACAGGGAAATCCGGCGACGAGCAGTACTTC CASSFGTGKSGDEQYF
. TRBJ1-1 . TRBV11-2 TGTGCCAGCAGCTTCCGAGTGGGAGGCACTGAAGCTTTCTTT CASSFRVGGTEAFF
. TRBJ2-6 once TRBV29-1 TGCAGCGTTGTGGGGCCTGGGGCCAACGTCCTGACTTTC CSVVGPGANVLTF
. TRBJ1-1 few TRBV4-1 TGCGCCAGCGGAGGGAACACTGAAGCTTTCTTT CASGGNTEAFF
. TRBJ2-1 . TRBV10-3 TGTGCCATCAGTGGTGATAGAAACAATGAGCAGTTCTTC CAISGDRNNEQFF
. TRBJ1-2 . TRBV19 TGTGCCAGTAGTGCCAGGTCGGGCTACACCTTC CASSARSGYTF
. TRBJ1-4 few TRBV19 TGTGCCAGAACCGTCGCGGTTCAGGGTTCTAATGAAAAACTGTTTTTT CARTVAVQGSNEKLFF
. TRBJ1-5 . TRBV7-2 TGTGCCAGCAGCCCCGTTGGAGGAACCCATCAGCCCCAGCATTTT CASSPVGGTHQPQHF
TRBD2 TRBJ2-1 . TRBV5-1 TGCGCCAGCAGCTTACCTGGACTAGCGGGGGGAAATGAGCAGTTCTTC CASSLPGLAGGNEQFF
. TRBJ1-2 once TRBV18 TGTGCCAGCTCACCAGTTAACAGGGTGCTTGATGGCTACACCTTC CASSPVNRVLDGYTF
. TRBJ1-2 . TRBV7-2 TGTGCCAGCAGCATGGTCAGGGGCGGGAACTATGGCTACACCTTC CASSMVRGGNYGYTF
. TRBJ2-2 . TRBV10-3 TGTGCCATCAGTGTTAACCGAGACACCGGGGAGCTGTTTTTT CAISVNRDTGELFF
. TRBJ1-5 few TRBV6-2/TRBV6-3 TGTGCCAGCAGTTCTAGGGGGGGCACTCAGCCCCAGCATTTT CASSSRGGTQPQHF
TRBD2 TRBJ2-5 . TRBV7-9 TGTGCCAGCAGCGCCGGGACTAGCGGGACGGAGACCCAGTACTTC CASSAGTSGTETQYF
. TRBJ1-2 . TRBV18 TGTGCCAGCTCACACAAGAGCGGCGGCTATGGCTACACCTTC CASSHKSGGYGYTF
TRBD1 TRBJ1-1 . TRBV29-1 TGCAGCACAAGGACAGGGTCGAACACTGAAGCTTTCTTT CSTRTGSNTEAFF
TRBD1 TRBJ1-1 . TRBV4-2 TGTGCCAGCAGCCAAACCGGGACAGGGAACACTGAAGCTTTCTTT CASSQTGTGNTEAFF
. TRBJ1-5 . TRBV3-1/TRBV3-2 TGTGCCAGCAGCCATAAAGGGGGACGTCAGCCCCAGCATTTT CASSHKGGRQPQHF
. TRBJ2-5 . TRBV4-1 TGCGCCAGCAGCCATCCCCAGGGGAGGGCCGGGGAGACCCAGTACTTC CASSHPQGRAGETQYF
. TRBJ2-1 once TRBV6-1 TGTGCCAGCAGTGAAGACAAGCAGTTCTTC CASSEDKQFF
. TRBJ2-3 . TRBV9 TGTGCCAGCAGCGGGCTTACCTTAGGTCGGGCAGATACGCAGTATTTT CASSGLTLGRADTQYF
. TRBJ1-1 . TRBV9 TGTGCCAGCAGCGTAGATGGCAGGGAGGACACTGAAGCTTTCTTT CASSVDGREDTEAFF
TRBD1 TRBJ1-2 . TRBV29-1 TGCAGCGTTGATAGAAACACAGGGGGATCGAACTATGGCTACACCTTC CSVDRNTGGSNYGYTF
. TRBJ2-3 . TRBV5-8 TGTGCCAGCAGCTTGAGAGGTCGCCCAGATACGCAGTATTTT CASSLRGRPDTQYF
TRBD2 TRBJ2-1 . TRBV7-2 TGTGCCAGCAAGGGGCGGGAGGGATACAATGAGCAGTTCTTC CASKGREGYNEQFF
TRBD2 TRBJ2-7 . TRBV5-4 TGTGCCAGCAGCTTCCCTAGCGGGAGTGGCGAGCAGTACTTC CASSFPSGSGEQYF
TRBD2 TRBJ2-1 . TRBV7-3 TGTGCCAGCAGCTTAAGGGGGGGTTCAAACAATGAGCAGTTCTTC CASSLRGGSNNEQFF
. TRBJ1-1 . TRBV9 TGTGCCAGCTCCCGGGAAGGTATGAACACTGAAGCTTTCTTT CASSREGMNTEAFF
TRBD1 TRBJ1-2 . TRBV19 TGTGCCAGTAGAACCGGGACAGCCTATGGCTACACCTTC CASRTGTAYGYTF
TRBD2 TRBJ2-7 few TRBV7-8 TGTGCCAGCAGCTTAGGCACTAGCGGGAAGCAATACGAGCAGTACTTC CASSLGTSGKQYEQYF
. TRBJ2-7 . TRBV14 TGTGCCAGCAGCCAGGGGACCCGGGGGTCTCGCGAGCAGTACTTC CASSQGTRGSREQYF
. TRBJ1-2 . TRBV6-2/TRBV6-3 TGTGCCAGCAGTTCACGGGTCGACGGCTACACCTTC CASSSRVDGYTF
. TRBJ1-4 . TRBV5-1 TGCGCCAGCAGCTTGGAGGGGAGGTCAACTAATGAAAAACTGTTTTTT CASSLEGRSTNEKLFF
. TRBJ2-1 . TRBV19 TGTGCCAGTAGTATGTTGGACACAAACAATGAGCAGTTCTTC CASSMLDTNNEQFF
. TRBJ1-1 . TRBV10-3 TGTGCCATCAGTGAGTCGAGTTCTTTGAACACTGAAGCTTTCTTT CAISESSSLNTEAFF
. TRBJ2-1 . TRBV12-3/TRBV12-4 TGTGCCAGCAGACTAGACCTATACAATGAGCAGTTCTTC CASRLDLYNEQFF
. TRBJ2-5 . TRBV6-5 TGTGCCAGCAGCGAGACTAGTAGGGCGTTTGAGACCCAGTACTTC CASSETSRAFETQYF
TRBD1 TRBJ2-5 . TRBV6-6 TGTGCCAGCAGTGACACCGGGACAGTCCAAGAGACCCAGTACTTC CASSDTGTVQETQYF
. TRBJ1-3 . TRBV18 TGTGCCAGCTCACCCGGGACAAACGGAAACACCATATATTTT CASSPGTNGNTIYF
TRBD1 TRBJ1-2 . TRBV10-3 TGTGCCATTGGGACAGGGGGCAACTATGGCTACACCTTC CAIGTGGNYGYTF
. TRBJ2-3 . TRBV18 TGTGCCAGCTCACCACCAGGGGCGTTAAACACAGATACGCAGTATTTT CASSPPGALNTDTQYF
. TRBJ2-1 . TRBV20-1 TGCAGTGCTAGTGTGGGGAGTGCCTACAATGAGCAGTTCTTC CSASVGSAYNEQFF
. TRBJ1-5 . TRBV7-8 TGTGCCAGCAGCAGCGACGGGGGATACAATCAGCCCCAGCATTTT CASSSDGGYNQPQHF
. TRBJ1-1 . TRBV9 TGTGCCAGCAGCGTAGAGACAGATATGAACACTGAAGCTTTCTTT CASSVETDMNTEAFF
TRBD1 TRBJ1-4 . TRBV7-6 TGTGCCAGCAGCTTAGACGGGACAGGGGCAACTAATGAAAAACTGTTTTTT CASSLDGTGATNEKLFF
TRBD1 TRBJ1-2 . TRBV6-5 TGTGCCAGCACCAGGGACAGACTTCTAGGGGGCTACACCTTC CASTRDRLLGGYTF
TRBD1 TRBJ2-3 . TRBV28 TGTGCCAGCAGTTTATTTAGGCGGACAGGGGAAGATACGCAGTATTTT CASSLFRRTGEDTQYF
. TRBJ1-5 . TRBV5-1 TGCGCCAGCAGCTTGGCAGGGTCCGGTCAGCCCCAGCATTTT CASSLAGSGQPQHF